Below are 4 T cell receptor beta chains sequenced from a single sample in a study of CD8+ T cells in alopecia areata. RNA was isolated and reverse transcribed to cDNA, the sequencing template. TCRdb keeps only in-frame clones here, not all; method: immunoSEQ multiplex PCR. This table holds around 140,000 clones, approximately 49% found once. Here the sequenced sample was CD8+ T cells sorted from blood, taken at week 0. The receptors shown here come from a human donor with alopecia areata.

The genes are TRBV29-1 and TRBJ1-2; D perhaps matches TRBD1 (6 bases). CDR1 and CDR2 (germline): SQVTM, ANQGSEA. The CDR3 runs 13 residues. V gave up 2 bases and J gave up 7 bases, with 14 bases separating them. The CDR3 sequence: CSVESQGLGGYTF. For the CDR3, the DNA is TGCAGCGTTGAAAGCCAGGGGTTAGGTGGCTACACCTTC.

The V and J genes are TRBV4-2 and TRBJ2-5, with D tentatively TRBD1 (5 bases). The CDR3 contains 14 residues. In germline, CDR1 is LGHNA, CDR2 YNFKEQ. The germline V and J ends were trimmed by 1 base and 1 base, with 7 bases remaining between them. CDR3: CASSQAGFQETQYF. The DNA for the CDR3 is TGTGCCAGCAGCCAAGCAGGGTTCCAAGAGACCCAGTACTTC.

The rearrangement uses TRBV5-1 and TRBJ1-1, with D perhaps TRBD1 (5 bases). This CDR3 spans 13 amino acids. V lost 4 bases to trimming and J lost 5 bases, with 12 bases between them. Germline V gene lookup returns CDR1 SGHRS and CDR2 YFSETQ. The CDR3 nucleotides are TGCGCCAGCAGCCCAGGTGGGGGAACTGAAGCTTTCTTT. Translated: CASSPGGGTEAFF.

The chain recombines TRBV4-3 with TRBJ2-2; D assignment may be TRBD1 or TRBD2 (5 bases each). Germline-derived CDR1 and CDR2 are LGHNA and YSLEER. V gave up 3 bases and J gave up 9 bases, with 14 bases separating them. CDR3 length: 14 residues. For the CDR3, the DNA is TGCGCCAGCAGCCACGTAGAGGGGTTCCGGGAGCTGTTTTTT. Translated: CASSHVEGFRELFF.